The rows below give T cell receptor beta chains drawn from one sample of a study of cytomegalovirus exposure and HLA in healthy donors. Here immunoSEQ multiplex PCR was the method, and the copy in TCRdb shows in-frame clones only, minus some. This repertoire includes 200,000 to 250,000 clones. The specimen sequenced was PBMCs. Receptor source: a woman aged 25 to 39 in good health and CMV-seropositive. CDR3s include the opening cysteine and the closing phenylalanine or tryptophan. A D gene is named only where the DNA matches it firmly.

j_gene,v_gene,d_gene,CDR3aa,CDR3nt
TRBJ2-1,TRBV6-5,.,CASSQGLYNEQFF,TGTGCCAGCAGTCAGGGACTCTACAATGAGCAGTTCTTC
TRBJ1-4,TRBV5-1,TRBD1,CASSPQGQGAEKLFF,TGCGCCAGCAGCCCCCAGGGACAGGGGGCTGAAAAACTGTTTTTT
TRBJ2-5,TRBV25-1,.,CASSKDREGEPQYF,TGTGCCAGCTCTAAGGACAGGGAGGGAGAGCCCCAGTACTTC
TRBJ2-7,TRBV5-1,.,CASSFNEQYF,TGCGCCAGCAGCTTTAACGAGCAGTACTTC
TRBJ1-4,TRBV18,.,CASSPGPVQLFF,TGTGCCAGCTCACCAGGGCCGGTACAACTGTTTTTT
TRBJ1-1,TRBV5-5,TRBD1,CASSTDRDTEAFF,TGTGCCAGCAGCACCGACAGGGACACTGAAGCTTTCTTT
TRBJ2-3,TRBV27,TRBD2,CASSQQRGREVADTQYF,TGTGCCAGCAGCCAACAGCGGGGGCGGGAGGTCGCAGATACGCAGTATTTT
TRBJ1-4,TRBV7-9,TRBD1,CASSLGDREVDEKLFF,TGTGCCAGCAGCTTAGGTGACAGGGAAGTAGATGAAAAACTGTTTTTT
TRBJ1-1,TRBV7-9,.,CASSLGVANTEAFF,TGTGCCAGCAGCTTAGGAGTAGCGAACACTGAAGCTTTCTTT
TRBJ2-1,TRBV10-3,TRBD2,CATRPGTSGNEQFF,TGTGCCACACGCCCAGGGACTAGCGGGAACGAGCAGTTCTTC
TRBJ2-1,TRBV4-2,.,CASSQESGARSSYNEQFF,TGTGCCAGCAGCCAAGAAAGCGGTGCGCGGAGCTCCTACAATGAGCAGTTCTTC
TRBJ2-5,TRBV7-9,TRBD2,CASSHRTSGQETQYF,TGTGCCAGCAGCCACCGGACTAGCGGACAAGAGACCCAGTACTTC
TRBJ2-5,TRBV5-1,TRBD2,CASSPGLAEETQYF,TGCGCCAGCAGCCCCGGACTAGCAGAAGAGACCCAGTACTTC
TRBJ2-1,TRBV27,TRBD1,CASTLGGGYNEQFF,TGTGCCAGCACCTTAGGGGGCGGATACAATGAGCAGTTCTTC
TRBJ2-1,TRBV7-8,.,CASSLRAGINEQFF,TGTGCCAGCAGCTTACGGGCAGGGATTAATGAGCAGTTCTTC
TRBJ1-2,TRBV6-5,.,CASSYPAGQNLYGYTF,TGTGCCAGCAGTTACCCCGCGGGGCAGAACCTTTATGGCTACACCTTC
TRBJ1-2,TRBV6-5,TRBD1,CASSHSGTGEGYTF,TGTGCCAGCAGTCACTCCGGGACAGGGGAAGGCTACACCTTC
TRBJ2-1,TRBV6-5,.,CASSYGGLSYNEQFF,TGTGCCAGCAGTTATGGAGGGCTCTCCTACAATGAGCAGTTCTTC
TRBJ2-2,TRBV19,.,CASSIRTTPTGELFF,TGTGCCAGTAGTATACGAACGACACCTACCGGGGAGCTGTTTTTT
TRBJ2-1,TRBV7-2,TRBD1,CASSRDRGIHEQFF,TGTGCCAGCAGCCGGGACAGGGGAATCCATGAGCAGTTCTTC
TRBJ1-2,TRBV5-6,.,CASSLPGSGGYTF,TGTGCCAGCAGCTTGCCAGGGTCGGGTGGCTACACCTTC
TRBJ2-1,TRBV6-6,TRBD1,CASSPTASTGVFF,TGTGCCAGCAGTCCAACAGCCTCGACAGGGGTGTTCTTC
TRBJ2-1,TRBV19,.,CASRVSGSISSYNEQFF,TGTGCCAGTAGGGTTAGCGGTTCGATCAGCTCCTACAATGAGCAGTTCTTC
TRBJ1-1,TRBV4-3,.,CASSQDAGVGTEAFF,TGCGCCAGCAGCCAAGACGCCGGGGTAGGGACTGAAGCTTTCTTT